The 27 T cell receptor beta chains reported below all come from one sample, sequenced in a study of blood T cell repertoires in COVID-19. Only in-frame clones appear in the TCRdb table, and some are missing; sequencing was by immunoSEQ multiplex PCR. The profile covers hundreds of thousands of clones, with approximately 91% appearing a single time and 2% to 2.5% taken by the ten largest. The sequencing sample was made of peripheral blood. These TCRs come from a woman aged 40 to 50 who had recovered from COVID-19.

The chain is built from TRBV11-3 and TRBJ2-4; D may be TRBD1 (5 bases). Germline assignment: CDR1 SGHNT and CDR2 YENEEA. V was cut by 5 bases and J by 5 bases, with 13 bases left in between. The CDR3 is made up of 14 amino acids. The CDR3 DNA is TGTGCCAGCAGCCTGCAGGGTTGGGAAAACATTCAGTACTTC. Its protein product is CASSLQGWENIQYF.

The chain combines TRBV6-5 with TRBJ1-4; 9 bases are shared with TRBD1. The germline CDR1 and CDR2 sequences are MNHEY and SVGAGI. The CDR3 has 13 residues. The V gene end was trimmed by 6 bases and the J gene end by 7 bases; junction bases not matched to a gene: 3. This CDR3 is CASSTDRGEKLFF. The CDR3 bases are TGTGCCAGCAGCACGGACAGGGGTGAAAAACTGTTTTTT.

CDR3 in DNA: TGTGCCAGCAGCTTAACTAGAGAGCAGTATTTT. Amino acids: CASSLTREQYF. V usage is TRBV11-2 and J usage is TRBJ2-3; tentatively, D is TRBD2 (5 bases). In germline, CDR1 is SGHAT, CDR2 FQNNGV. This CDR3 is built from 11 residues. V was trimmed by 2 bases and J by 11 bases, leaving 8 bases between them.

This rearrangement joins TRBV5-6 to TRBJ2-7; D possibly corresponds to TRBD1 (5 bases). Trimming stripped 4 bases from V and 3 bases from J, with 11 bases between. This CDR3 has 13 amino acids. Germline V lookup: CDR1 SGHDT, CDR2 YYEEEE. The CDR3 loop reads CASSADRYYEQYF. The CDR3 DNA reads TGTGCCAGCAGCGCTGACAGATACTACGAGCAGTACTTC.

This clone was recorded only once. The rearrangement joins TRBV5-1 to TRBJ1-3; a possible D gene is TRBD1 (6 bases). Trimming removed 4 bases at V and 4 bases at J, with 15 bases between. The CDR3 consists of 15 residues. Germline loops: CDR1 SGHRS, CDR2 YFSETQ. Here the CDR3 DNA reads TGCGCCAGCAGCACAACAGGGAACTCCGGAAACACCATATATTTT. This codes for CASSTTGNSGNTIYF.

A few counts support this clone. This rearrangement joins TRBV7-2 to TRBJ1-2; the D gene is possibly TRBD1 (5 bases). The CDR3 is 12 amino acids. V was cut by 8 bases and J by 6 bases, with 13 bases left in between. Germline V gene lookup returns CDR1 SGHTA and CDR2 FQGNSA. The CDR3 sequence: CASAPMTDGYTF. As DNA, the CDR3 is TGTGCCAGCGCCCCGATGACAGATGGCTACACCTTC.

V gene TRBV11-3 combines with J gene TRBJ2-7, with 10 bases that match TRBD1. Germline V CDR1 and CDR2: SGHNT, YENEEA. This CDR3 region has 16 residues. V trimming: 0 bases; J trimming: 2 bases; junction bases outside the gene matches: 4. CDR3 coding DNA: TGTGCCAGCAGCTTAGATGGGGGACAGGGGACCTACGAGCAGTACTTC. This translates into CASSLDGGQGTYEQYF.

This chain links TRBV13 with TRBJ2-1; D unclear. The V and J ends lost 5 bases and 2 bases respectively, with 13 bases between them. The CDR3 length is 15 residues. Looked up from germline, CDR1 is PRHDT and CDR2 is FYEKMQ (reference sequence). CDR3 DNA: TGTGCCAGCAGCCAAGCAGGCCGGACCTACAATGAGCAGTTCTTC. Encoded protein: CASSQAGRTYNEQFF.

This chain connects TRBV18 to TRBJ2-2, with a tentative D call TRBD2 (5 bases). Germline loops: CDR1 KGHSH, CDR2 LQKENI. V lost 6 bases, J lost 2 bases, and 13 bases lay in between. The CDR3 runs to 15 residues. CDR3 bases: TGTGCCAGCTCCCGCTGGACTGCCAACACCGGGGAGCTGTTTTTT. This gives the protein CASSRWTANTGELFF.

In this sample, this clone turned up once. The chain is built from TRBV4-2 and TRBJ1-5; 10 positions match TRBD1. Germline lookup yields CDR1 LGHNA and CDR2 YNFKEQ. The CDR3 runs to 15 residues. The trim removed 3 bases at V and 2 bases at J, leaving 1 base unmatched. In nucleotides, the CDR3 is TGTGCCAGCAGCCACGGGACAGGGGGCAATCAGCCCCAGCATTTT. Translation: CASSHGTGGNQPQHF.

The gene calls are TRBV7-2 and TRBJ2-3, with 12 bases lining up with TRBD2. Per germline, CDR1 SGHTA and CDR2 FQGNSA. Trimming at V came to 5 bases and at J to 4 bases, leaving 7 bases not matched to a gene. This CDR3 comprises 16 residues. For the CDR3, the DNA is TGTGCCAGCAGCATCACTAGCGGGGGGCCCTCAGATACGCAGTATTTT. This translates into CASSITSGGPSDTQYF.

This chain links TRBV4-2 with TRBJ2-5; TRBD2 matches 8 bases. Germline loops: CDR1 LGHNA, CDR2 YNFKEQ. The V and J ends lost 3 bases and 1 base, in that order; junction bases with no gene match: 4. The CDR3 contains 15 residues. CDR3 residues: CASSQETSAQETQYF. In DNA form, the CDR3 reads TGTGCCAGCAGCCAGGAGACTAGCGCCCAAGAGACCCAGTACTTC.

This sequence joins TRBV18 and TRBJ1-1, with a tentative D call TRBD1 (6 bases). The V gene's germline CDR1 is KGHSH and CDR2 LQKENI. This CDR3 region has 14 residues. With 6 bases removed from V and 0 bases from J, the gap between germline ends came to 11 bases. For the CDR3, the DNA is TGTGCCAGCTCCCTCGGGACAATGAACACTGAAGCTTTCTTT. Translation gives CASSLGTMNTEAFF.

V gene TRBV4-1 combines with J gene TRBJ2-6, with no clear D. This CDR3 is built from 17 residues. V was pared by 2 bases and J by 0 bases, with 11 bases between. In germline, CDR1 is MGHRA, CDR2 YSYEKL. The CDR3 is CASSQNIPRSGANVLTF. For the CDR3, the DNA is TGCGCCAGCAGCCAAAACATCCCTCGCTCTGGGGCCAACGTCCTGACTTTC.

This chain joins TRBV3-1 (or the pseudogene TRBV3-2) and TRBJ1-6; no definite D call. This CDR3 spans 13 amino acids. V was cut by 3 bases and J by 11 bases, with 11 bases left in between. Germline V CDR1 and CDR2: LGHDT, YNNKEL (reference sequence). The CDR3 region has the DNA TGTGCCAGCAGCCACGGGAGGGATCCACCCCTCCACTTT. This gives the protein CASSHGRDPPLHF.

V gene TRBV6-5 combines with J gene TRBJ2-7; D is unclear. The ends were cut back, 5 bases at V and 0 bases at J, with 11 bases in the middle. Germline CDR1 and CDR2: MNHEY and SVGAGI. The CDR3 is made up of 14 amino acids. The CDR3 sequence: CASSIERSSYEQYF. The DNA for the CDR3 is TGTGCCAGCAGTATAGAAAGGAGCTCCTACGAGCAGTACTTC.

This clone has a single count. The chain is built from TRBV10-3 and TRBJ2-7, with a tentative D call TRBD1 (6 bases). The germline CDR1 and CDR2 sequences are ENHRY and SYGVKD. The V end was cut by 4 bases, the J end by 3 bases, with 13 bases between. This CDR3 spans 14 amino acids. CDR3: CAISVLGANYEQYF. The CDR3, as DNA: TGTGCCATCAGTGTTCTGGGGGCGAACTACGAGCAGTACTTC.

V gene TRBV3-1 (or the pseudogene TRBV3-2) combines with J gene TRBJ1-5; 8 nucleotides match TRBD1. With V trimmed by 2 bases and J by 0 bases, 6 bases remained unmatched. Germline V gene lookup returns CDR1 LGHDT and CDR2 YNNKEL (reference sequence). The CDR3 is made up of 17 amino acids. DNA of the CDR3: TGTGCCAGCAGCCAAAAGGACAGGGTCTATAGCAATCAGCCCCAGCATTTT. Translating gives CASSQKDRVYSNQPQHF.

Worth noting for this clone: The sample carries other DNA sequences with the same CDR3. The chain links TRBV5-1 to TRBJ1-6; possibly TRBD1 for D (6 bases). The germline gives CDR1 SGHRS, CDR2 YFSETQ. The CDR3 runs to 14 residues. V was clipped by 0 bases and J by 5 bases, with 6 bases between them. Here the CDR3 reads CASSLEGDNSPLHF. The CDR3 DNA reads TGCGCCAGCAGCTTGGAGGGGGATAATTCACCCCTCCACTTT.

The V gene is TRBV6-5, the J gene TRBJ1-1; D call uncertain. Germline V CDR1 and CDR2: MNHEY, SVGAGI. The CDR3 extends over 13 amino acids. V lost 4 bases to trimming and J lost 0 bases, with 6 bases between them. The CDR3 reads CASSFQMNTEAFF. The DNA of the CDR3 is TGTGCCAGCAGTTTCCAGATGAACACTGAAGCTTTCTTT.

This rearrangement joins TRBV19 to TRBJ1-4; no firm D call. Germline CDR1 and CDR2: LNHDA and SQIVND (reference sequence). This CDR3 comprises 13 residues. Deletions cut 3 bases from V and 8 bases from J, with 10 bases between. Written as DNA, the CDR3 is TGTGCCAGTAGTATCACTGGGAGCGAAAAACTGTTTTTT. Residues: CASSITGSEKLFF.

This clone was observed once. V gene TRBV11-3 combines with J gene TRBJ2-2; the D gene is possibly TRBD2 (6 bases). Looked up from germline, CDR1 is SGHNT and CDR2 is YENEEA. The CDR3 covers 15 residues. Trimming pared 1 base from V and 10 bases from J, leaving 16 bases between. The chain's CDR3 is CASSLVLAGAKELFF. CDR3 coding DNA: TGTGCCAGCAGCTTAGTACTAGCAGGCGCAAAGGAGCTGTTTTTT. Variable domain in full (rest from reference TRBV11-3 and TRBJ2-2): EAGVVQSPRYKIIEKKQPVAFWCNPISGHNTLYWYLQNLGQGPELLIRYENEEAVDDSQLPKDRFSAERLKGVDSTLKIQPAELGDSAVYLCASSLVLAGAKELFFGEGSRLTVL.

V usage is TRBV5-4 and J usage is TRBJ2-1, with no clear D. This CDR3 region has 16 residues. Per germline, CDR1 SGHNT and CDR2 YYREEE (reference sequence). V was pared by 4 bases and J by 1 base, with 15 bases between. The CDR3 loop reads CASSVEALVSYNEQFF. The CDR3 DNA is TGTGCCAGCAGCGTCGAAGCTCTTGTTTCCTACAATGAGCAGTTCTTC.

The rearrangement links TRBV7-3 to TRBJ1-2, with D unresolved. The germline V and J ends were trimmed by 0 bases and 4 bases, with 12 bases remaining between them. Germline V gives CDR1 SGHTA, CDR2 FQGTGA. The CDR3 length is 15 residues. CDR3 coding DNA: TGTGCCAGCAGCTTAACGAATGAGGCCTCCTATGGCTACACCTTC. Its protein is CASSLTNEASYGYTF.

The chain carries TRBV6-5 and TRBJ2-1, with D possibly TRBD2 on 6 matching bases. The CDR3 covers 16 residues. V lost 0 bases and J 7 bases, leaving 16 bases between the germline ends. The germline gives CDR1 MNHEY, CDR2 SVGAGI. The CDR3 loop is CASSYSEGMIKNEQFF. CDR3 DNA: TGTGCCAGCAGTTACTCGGAGGGTATGATTAAGAATGAGCAGTTCTTC.

The V and J genes are TRBV11-2 and TRBJ2-1; TRBD2 might be the D (7 bases). The V gene lost 2 bases and the J gene lost 2 bases, with 13 bases spanning the gap. The germline CDR1 and CDR2 sequences are SGHAT and FQNNGV. The length of the CDR3 is 16 residues. CDR3 bases: TGTGCCAGCAGCTTACAATGGGGGGGCGCCTACAATGAGCAGTTCTTC. This encodes CASSLQWGGAYNEQFF.

The chain uses TRBV9 and TRBJ1-6; TRBD1 agrees at 9 bases. Trimming took 4 bases from V and 0 from J; bases not matched to a gene: 8. There are 18 residues in the CDR3. Per germline, CDR1 SGDLS and CDR2 YYNGEE. The CDR3 spells CASSKFDRGSSYNSPLHF. The CDR3 DNA reads TGTGCCAGCAGCAAATTTGACAGGGGGAGCTCCTATAATTCACCCCTCCACTTT.